The 18 T cell receptor beta chains in this list originate from one sample, sequenced in a study of glioma-infiltrating T cells. Using RNA template, CDR3s of TCR alpha and beta were amplified with iRepertoire arm-PCR. In TCRdb, the multiplex PCR reads were re-called with MiXCR into one record per CDR3 protein. The data contain approximately 110,000 distinct CDR3 sequences, approximately 23% of them singletons. Sequenced sample: glioma tissue, nonneoplastic brain tissue, or PBMCs (not recorded which). All receptors derive from a human donor with low-grade glioma or glioblastoma, undergoing nonglioma brain surgery, or in good health (not recorded which).

A word on this clonotype: Being one base from a much bigger clone, this may be a read error. DNA of the CDR3: TGTGCCAGCAGCTTGCGGGGAGCGGCAGATACGCAGTATTTT. It specifies CASSLRGAADTQYF. The chain combines TRBV7-2 with TRBJ2-3; possibly TRBD2 for D (6 bases). Germline CDR1 SGHTA, CDR2 FQGNSA. V was clipped by 3 bases and J by 4 bases, with 11 bases between them. There are 14 residues in the CDR3.

This clonotype was recorded many times. The chain is built from TRBV7-2 and TRBJ2-6; D is ambiguous. CDR3 length: 13 residues. CDR1 is SGHTA, CDR2 FQGNSA, per germline. Trimming pared 8 bases from V and 4 bases from J, leaving 9 bases between. The CDR3 DNA follows: TGTGCCAGCTGCATTGGAGGGGCCAACGTCCTGACTTTC. Its protein product is CASCIGGANVLTF.

Remarks on this clonotype: This may stem from a read error, because a much larger clone lies one nucleotide away. The chain recombines TRBV10-3 with TRBJ2-1; no reliable D call. The length of the CDR3 is 14 residues. Germline V gene data show CDR1 as ENHRY and CDR2 as SYGVKD. The CDR3 loop reads CAISESPQYNEKFF. The CDR3 region has the DNA TGTGCCATCAGTGAGTCACCACAGTACAATGAGAAGTTCTTC.

In this sample, this clonotype turned up many times. The chain has TRBV15 and TRBJ1-1; no clear D gene. The CDR3 contains 14 residues. V lost 4 bases to trimming and J lost 0 bases, with 9 bases between them. CDR1 and CDR2 (germline): LNHNV, YYDKDF (reference sequence). This CDR3 is CATSIPSLNTEAFF. The CDR3 nucleotides read TGTGCCACCAGCATACCTTCACTGAACACTGAAGCTTTCTTT.

This clonotype was counted between two and nine times. A read error may explain this, as a much larger clone is one base away. This chain uses TRBV27 with TRBJ2-1, with D possibly matching TRBD2 (6 bases). The CDR3 is 13 residues long. The V gene's germline CDR1 is MNHEY and CDR2 SMNVEV (reference sequence). The CDR3 DNA is TGTACCAGCAGTTTCGGGGGATACAATGAGCAGTTCTTC. Protein sequence: CTSSFGGYNEQFF.

In this sample, this clonotype turned up many times. The chain recombines TRBV18 with TRBJ2-3; the D gene is possibly TRBD1 (5 bases). This CDR3 region has 15 residues. V was pared by 0 bases and J by 5 bases, with 12 bases between. Per the germline V gene, CDR1 is KGHSH and CDR2 is LQKENI. The CDR3 DNA reads TGTGCCAGCTCACCACCTGCAGGGAACGGAGATACGCAGTATTTT. Amino acids: CASSPPAGNGDTQYF.

This clonotype was observed many times. V gene TRBV20-1 combines with J gene TRBJ1-1; D may be TRBD1 (5 bases). CDR3 length: 14 residues. The germline V gene encodes CDR1 DFQATT and CDR2 SNEGSKA (reference sequence). The V and J ends lost 5 bases and 1 base respectively, with 14 bases between them. The CDR3 reads CSASLGGGNTEAFF. Written as DNA, the CDR3 is TGCAGTGCTTCACTCGGGGGAGGGAACACTGAAGCTTTCTTT.

This clonotype was observed a handful of times. The rearrangement links TRBV9 to TRBJ2-7; D ambiguous. The CDR3 loop spans 15 amino acids. V lost 0 bases, J lost 0 bases, and 10 bases lay in between. From germline, CDR1 is SGDLS and CDR2 YYNGEE. DNA for the CDR3: TGTGCCAGCAGCGTAGGGGCCTACGCCTCCTACGAGCAGTACTTC. It specifies CASSVGAYASYEQYF.

This clonotype was seen at least ten times. This chain joins TRBV7-2 and TRBJ2-7; the match to TRBD1 covers 8 bases. The CDR3 spans 15 residues. Trimming removed 4 bases from V and 2 bases from J; junction bases left unmatched: 7. CDR1 is SGHTA and CDR2 is FQGNSA in the germline V gene. DNA for the CDR3: TGTGCCAGCAGCTACGGGACAGGTCAAACCTACGAGCAGTACTTC. The encoded protein is CASSYGTGQTYEQYF.

Ten or more counts support this clonotype. The V and J genes are TRBV15 and TRBJ1-1; 10 bases match TRBD1. This CDR3 is 15 amino acids long. J gave up 5 bases and V 0 bases, and 3 bases lay outside the gene matches. Germline loops: CDR1 LNHNV, CDR2 YYDKDF (reference sequence). The CDR3 DNA reads as TGTGCCACCAGCAGAGAGACAGGGGGCGGAACTGAAGCTTTCTTT. As protein: CATSRETGGGTEAFF.

Ten or more counts support this clonotype. The chain has TRBV12-3 or TRBV12-4 and TRBJ1-2, with TRBD1 as a possible D gene (6 bases). Trimming shortened V by 4 bases and J by 4 bases, and 10 bases separated the two germline ends. This CDR3 comprises 13 residues. CDR3 bases: TGTGCCAGCAGTTCTACAGGGATCTATGGCTACACCTTC. Its protein is CASSSTGIYGYTF.

This clonotype was seen more than once but under ten times. A much larger clone lies one base from this, so it may be a read error. The chain recombines TRBV20-1 with TRBJ2-7, with TRBD1 matching over 7 bases. The CDR3 runs 16 residues. The trim removed 3 bases at V and 0 bases at J, leaving 11 bases unmatched. Germline V gene sequence: CDR1 DFQATT, CDR2 SNEGSKA (reference sequence). CDR3 DNA: TGCAGTGCTAGCTTCCGGGGACAGCCTCTCTCCTACGAGCAGTACTTC. Translation: CSASFRGQPLSYEQYF.

Many counts were recorded for this clonotype. The gene calls are TRBV4-3 and TRBJ1-2; D might be TRBD1 (6 bases). Germline assignment: CDR1 LGHNA and CDR2 YSLEER. The V end was cut by 4 bases, the J end by 3 bases, with 18 bases between. The CDR3 totals 16 residues. The CDR3 DNA reads as TGCGCCAGCAGCCCCGGGGGTATTGGGGGCCACTATGGCTACACCTTC. Encoded protein: CASSPGGIGGHYGYTF.

The chain links TRBV10-3 to TRBJ1-2, with D perhaps matching TRBD1 (5 bases). V was pared by 7 bases and J by 5 bases, with 14 bases between. Germline V gene data show CDR1 as ENHRY and CDR2 as SYGVKD. The CDR3 contains 13 residues. CDR3 nucleotide sequence: TGTGCCATCACCCAGACAGCTTTGTATGGCTACACCTTC. Protein product: CAITQTALYGYTF.

Ten or more counts support this clonotype. The chain has TRBV20-1 and TRBJ2-7, with D hard to call. V lost 3 bases, J lost 3 bases, and 6 bases lay in between. CDR3 size: 11 residues. Germline assignment: CDR1 DFQATT and CDR2 SNEGSKA (reference sequence). The CDR3 region is CSASAIYEQYF. The CDR3 DNA sequence: TGCAGTGCTAGCGCAATCTACGAGCAGTACTTC.

This clonotype was seen a few times. The chain employs TRBV19 and TRBJ2-7; TRBD2 agrees at 14 bases. The junction had 7 bases not matched to a gene; V was cut back by 1 base and J by 5 bases. This CDR3 region has 17 residues. Germline V gene data show CDR1 as LNHDA and CDR2 as SQIVND (reference sequence). CDR3 nucleotide sequence: TGTGCCAGTAGTATAGGAGGGACTAGCGGGAGAAGGGACGAGCAGTACTTC. This translates into CASSIGGTSGRRDEQYF.

On this clonotype: Mismatch with germline at one junction end may stem from a read error. V usage is TRBV6-6 and J usage is TRBJ2-5; TRBD2 matches at 10 bases. The V gene's germline CDR1 is MNHNY and CDR2 SVGAGI (reference sequence). The CDR3 contains 17 residues. CDR3 sequence reads: CANSSRISGRFSETQYF. Here the CDR3 DNA reads TGTGCCAACAGTTCTCGAATTAGCGGGAGGTTTTCGGAGACCCAGTACTTC.

This clonotype was seen a handful of times. The V call is TRBV18, the J call TRBJ1-1; 9 bases map to TRBD1. With V trimmed by 3 bases and J by 1 base, 3 bases remained unmatched. The CDR3 length is 15 residues. The germline V gene has CDR1 KGHSH and CDR2 LQKENI. The CDR3 DNA reads as TGTGCCAGCTCACCGATGGGACAGGGGAACACTGAAGCTTTCTTT. As protein: CASSPMGQGNTEAFF.